Listed below are T cell receptor beta chains from one sample, sequenced in a study of T cell responses to AZD1222 COVID-19 vaccine. Method: immunoSEQ multiplex PCR; TCRdb's copy keeps in-frame clones and lacks some. In the table there are 33,000 or so clones, 85% to 90% of which are singletons. This specimen was peripheral blood, taken 28 days after the second AZD1222 dose. These receptors came from an adult who received the AZD1222 COVID-19 vaccine. The CDR3 runs from the conserved cysteine through the conserved F or W. A D gene is named only where the DNA matches it firmly. The listing skips clone size in some rows; elsewhere it reads once, few, many or a size class.

CDR3: CASSQIGQGGPEQYF; DNA: TGTGCCAGCAGCCAAATCGGACAGGGAGGCCCCGAGCAGTACTTC; J: TRBJ2-7; D: TRBD1; V: TRBV3-1/TRBV3-2; length: 15; size: NA
CDR3: CASSGSGQGPTYEQYF; DNA: TGTGCCAGCAGTGGTTCTGGGCAGGGGCCCACCTACGAGCAGTACTTC; J: TRBJ2-7; D: NA; V: TRBV2; length: 16; size: NA
CDR3: CASTPRTGGTEAFF; DNA: TGCGCCAGCACCCCCCGGACAGGGGGAACTGAAGCTTTCTTT; J: TRBJ1-1; D: TRBD1; V: TRBV5-1; length: 14; size: NA
CDR3: CAISDGADTQYF; DNA: TGTGCCATCAGTGATGGGGCAGATACGCAGTATTTT; J: TRBJ2-3; D: NA; V: TRBV10-3; length: 12; size: NA
CDR3: CASSQGGSGGQYF; DNA: TGTGCCAGCAGCCAAGGGGGAAGCGGGGGGCAGTATTTT; J: TRBJ2-3; D: TRBD2; V: TRBV4-2; length: 13; size: NA
CDR3: CASSLEGQTRDTQYF; DNA: TGTGCCAGCAGTTTAGAGGGACAGACACGAGATACGCAGTATTTT; J: TRBJ2-3; D: TRBD1; V: TRBV28; length: 15; size: NA
CDR3: CASRGTGGTNQPQHF; DNA: TGTGCCAGTAGGGGGACAGGGGGAACTAATCAGCCCCAGCATTTT; J: TRBJ1-5; D: TRBD1; V: TRBV19; length: 15; size: NA
CDR3: CAIGTSGGNEQFF; DNA: TGTGCCATTGGGACTAGCGGGGGTAATGAGCAGTTCTTC; J: TRBJ2-1; D: TRBD2; V: TRBV10-3; length: 13; size: NA
CDR3: CASSPHGLGQDLSYTF; DNA: TGTGCCAGCAGTCCCCATGGTCTCGGTCAGGACTTGAGCTACACCTTC; J: TRBJ1-2; D: NA; V: TRBV28; length: 16; size: NA
CDR3: CASSEGGGSYDLQYF; DNA: TGTGCCAGCAGCGAAGGGGGAGGTTCCTACGATTTGCAGTACTTC; J: TRBJ2-7; D: NA; V: TRBV2; length: 15; size: NA
CDR3: CASSSGTPYNTGELFF; DNA: TGTGCCAGCAGCTCCGGGACACCTTATAACACCGGGGAGCTGTTTTTT; J: TRBJ2-2; D: NA; V: TRBV6-2/TRBV6-3; length: 16; size: NA
CDR3: CASSGLAGGPTDTQYF; DNA: TGTGCCAGCAGCGGGTTAGCGGGGGGGCCTACAGATACGCAGTATTTT; J: TRBJ2-3; D: TRBD2; V: TRBV5-4; length: 16; size: NA
CDR3: CAISEKRAGNEKLFF; DNA: TGTGCCATCAGTGAGAAGCGGGCAGGTAATGAAAAACTGTTTTTT; J: TRBJ1-4; D: NA; V: TRBV10-3; length: 15; size: NA
CDR3: CATSDSTSGATYNEQFF; DNA: TGTGCCACCAGTGATTCGACTAGCGGGGCGACCTACAATGAGCAGTTCTTC; J: TRBJ2-1; D: TRBD2; V: TRBV24-1; length: 17; size: NA
CDR3: CASSYRGRTEAFF; DNA: TGTGCCAGCAGTTACCGTGGGAGAACTGAAGCTTTCTTT; J: TRBJ1-1; D: NA; V: TRBV6-5; length: 13; size: NA
CDR3: CASSLPGIYGYTF; DNA: TGTGCCAGCAGCTTACCGGGTATCTATGGCTACACCTTC; J: TRBJ1-2; D: NA; V: TRBV7-9; length: 13; size: NA
CDR3: CASSIEGSGDSRTQYF; DNA: TGTGCCAGTAGTATAGAGGGTAGCGGGGACTCTAGGACCCAGTACTTC; J: TRBJ2-5; D: TRBD2; V: TRBV19; length: 16; size: once
CDR3: CASSTPPGQEPRTGNQPQHF; DNA: TGTGCCAGCAGCACACCCCCGGGACAGGAGCCCCGAACAGGCAATCAGCCCCAGCATTTT; J: TRBJ1-5; D: TRBD1; V: TRBV7-9; length: 20; size: NA
CDR3: CASSYPWGFQSYEQYF; DNA: TGTGCCAGCAGTTACCCATGGGGGTTCCAGTCCTACGAGCAGTACTTC; J: TRBJ2-7; D: NA; V: TRBV6-2/TRBV6-3; length: 16; size: NA